This record covers a single T cell receptor beta chain. The target antigen is unknown. Sequencing used immunoSEQ multiplex PCR; TCRdb keeps in-frame clones, though not all of them. Among some 37,000 clones, 78% were seen once, and the ten largest hold around 5.5%. The CDR3 is 14 amino acids. Trimming took 0 bases from V and 7 from J, leaving 8 bases between them. Germline V gene lookup returns CDR1 SGDLS and CDR2 YYNGEE. The sample belongs to a study of a mutant IDH1 vaccine in newly diagnosed glioma. Turning to the study itself: Onset of vaccination occurred 4-6 weeks following radiotherapy alone, or with temozolomide cycles. Patients were pretreated with radiotherapy, temozolomide, or both, mostly both.

Notes on the study in general: The occurrence of vaccine-induced immune responses was seen in over 85% of patients. Seemingly, top peripheral T cell clonotype changes bore no relation to pseudoprogression.

The time point was: week 5, during vaccination. Vaccination comprised doses that each held 300 ug of mutant IDH1 20-mer peptide, plus topical imiquimod. The rearrangement uses TRBV9 and TRBJ1-6; no clear D. The TCR comes from a man between 40 and 49 years old with glioma. The sample consisted of PBMCs, taken from a glioma patient whose treatment included an IDH1 peptide vaccine. This CDR3 is CASSVGVPNSPLHF. DNA of the CDR3: TGTGCCAGCAGCGTAGGAGTTCCAAATTCACCCCTCCACTTT.